These 3 T cell receptor beta chains were sequenced from one sample in a study of blood T cell repertoires in COVID-19. TCRdb keeps only in-frame clones here, not all; method: immunoSEQ multiplex PCR. The sample lists 250,000 or so clones; 84% were seen once. The material sequenced was peripheral blood. The source is a woman aged 40 to 50 who had recovered from COVID-19.

The chain links TRBV2 to TRBJ2-2; 7 nucleotides match TRBD1. Germline lookup yields CDR1 SNHLY and CDR2 FYNNEI. Trimming cost V 4 bases and J 8 bases; bases outside gene matches: 4. The CDR3 is 13 amino acids. The chain's CDR3 is CASSASGQGELFF. Written as DNA, the CDR3 is TGTGCCAGCAGTGCCTCGGGACAGGGGGAGCTGTTTTTT.

The V gene is TRBV19, the J gene TRBJ1-1; the match to TRBD1 covers 9 bases. The CDR3 length is 15 residues. CDR1 and CDR2 (germline): LNHDA, SQIVND (reference sequence). Trimming removed 5 bases from V and 1 base from J; junction bases left unmatched: 5. The CDR3 loop is CASSSSTGGNTEAFF. The CDR3 nucleotides are TGTGCCAGTAGTTCCTCGACAGGGGGGAACACTGAAGCTTTCTTT.

V is TRBV5-1 and J is TRBJ1-1; D possibly corresponds to TRBD1 (6 bases). CDR1 and CDR2 from the germline V gene are SGHRS and YFSETQ. The CDR3 has 14 amino acids. With 4 bases removed from V and 0 bases from J, the gap between germline ends came to 10 bases. CDR3 amino acids: CASSKDSLNTEAFF. The CDR3 DNA follows: TGCGCCAGCAGCAAGGACAGTTTGAACACTGAAGCTTTCTTT.